This record concerns one T cell receptor beta chain sequence. The CDR3 runs 12 residues. CDR1 and CDR2 from the germline V gene are KGHSH and LQKENI. Trimming removed 2 bases from V and 9 bases from J, with 8 bases in between. PCR primers comprised 60 Vbeta and 13 Jbeta primers. TCRdb keeps only in-frame clones here, not all; method: immunoSEQ multiplex PCR. The sample yields roughly 190,000 clones, roughly 77% seen once. This specimen belongs to a study of cytomegalovirus exposure and HLA in healthy donors. J is TRBJ2-1 and V is TRBV18; no definite D call. This TCR was sampled from a woman aged 50 to 60 in good health and CMV-seronegative. Sequencing was performed on PBMCs. The DNA for the CDR3 is TGTGCCAGCTCACCAAAGCGCATTGAGCAGTTCTTC. As protein: CASSPKRIEQFF.